The clone carrying this T cell receptor (beta chain) occurred many times. This entry belongs to a study of breast tumors, draining lymph nodes, adjacent tissues. TCRdb redid the calling of the multiplex PCR reads with MiXCR, one entry per CDR3 protein. The sample yields 150,000 to 200,000 distinct CDR3 sequences, roughly a third seen once. V was pared by 4 bases and J by 1 base, with 13 bases between. There are 16 residues in the CDR3. Germline V gives CDR1 SGHTA, CDR2 FQGNSA. The lymph nodes were axillary draining lymph nodes from breast cancer patients. Sequenced material: axillary lymph node tissue. The rearrangement uses TRBV7-2 and TRBJ1-4; weak D call: TRBD1 (6 bases). The sequence came from a female donor with breast cancer. Some clones in this sample may be carry-over from other donors' samples. This chain's CDR3 is CASSSGAMLTNEKLFF. CDR3 sequence (DNA): TGTGCCAGCAGCTCGGGGGCCATGTTAACTAATGAAAAACTGTTTTTT. Combining the CDR3 with reference TRBV7-2 and TRBJ1-4 gives the whole variable domain GAGVSQSPSNKVTEKGKDVELRCDPISGHTALYWYRQSLGQGLEFLIYFQGNSAPDKSGLPSDRFSAERTGGSVSTLTIQRTQQEDSAVYLCASSSGAMLTNEKLFFGSGTQLSVL.